The source of this T cell receptor (beta chain) is a study of T cell repertoires in cytomegalovirus infection. About the research overall: Evidence of both CMV infection and a matching HLA type came from public TCR beta signatures. Study findings and constraints: Summed frequency of public TCR beta families distinguished CMV carriers with the relevant HLA. The study found HLA-C-restricted CMV-specific TCR beta clonotypes dominating the ex vivo response.

Each CDR3 protein is one row after TCRdb ran MiXCR on the reads. The sample contains some 230,000 distinct CDR3 sequences, approximately 24% of which appear only once. The V and J ends lost 4 bases and 9 bases respectively, with 13 bases between them. CDR3 length: 13 residues. Of note for this clonotype: Its specificity is not known.

This chain links TRBV12-3 or TRBV12-4 with TRBJ2-1; the D gene is possibly TRBD2 (5 bases). The TCR originated in a human donor in good health (CMV status not recorded). Some clones in this sample may be carry-over from other donors' samples. Sample: CD8+ T cells from PBMCs. CDR3 amino acids: CASSSGSLGEQFF. The CDR3 DNA sequence: TGTGCCAGCAGTTCGGGGAGTCTCGGTGAGCAGTTCTTC.